The next 9 T cell receptor beta chains were all read from a single sample in a study of blood T cell repertoires in COVID-19. Using immunoSEQ multiplex PCR, the repertoire was profiled, and TCRdb retains in-frame clones only, with some absent. The sample lists tens of thousands of clones, almost 85% occurring once. Input material: peripheral blood. These receptors were obtained from a man in his sixties with acute or convalescent COVID-19.

V and J are TRBV28 and TRBJ1-5; maybe TRBD1 (6 bases). V lost 7 bases, J lost 5 bases, and 21 bases lay in between. CDR1 is MDHEN, CDR2 SYDVKM, per germline. The CDR3 is 16 amino acids. The CDR3 coding sequence is TGTGCCAGCACCGACGACTTGACAGGAGGATATCAGCCCCAGCATTTT. This translates into CASTDDLTGGYQPQHF.

This clone was counted a single time. The chain employs TRBV24-1 and TRBJ2-3; 8 bases match TRBD1. CDR1 KGHDR and CDR2 SFDVKD come from the germline V gene. J was trimmed by 4 bases and V by 4 bases; bases with no gene match: 9. The CDR3 is 16 amino acids. The CDR3 DNA reads TGTGCCACCAGTGAAACCATACAGGGGGGAGCAGATACGCAGTATTTT. Its protein is CATSETIQGGADTQYF.

J is TRBJ2-7 and V is TRBV28; 9 bases align to TRBD1. CDR3 length: 15 amino acids. V dropped 6 bases and J dropped 2; count of bases not matched to a gene: 8. Germline V gene data show CDR1 as MDHEN and CDR2 as SYDVKM. The CDR3 sequence: CASSARQGGTYEQYF. CDR3 sequence (DNA): TGTGCCAGCAGCGCCAGACAGGGGGGCACCTACGAGCAGTACTTC.

The chain uses TRBV18 and TRBJ1-4; 11 nucleotides match TRBD1. The V gene's germline CDR1 is KGHSH and CDR2 LQKENI. CDR3 length: 14 amino acids. J was trimmed by 5 bases and V by 4 bases; bases with no gene match: 0. CDR3 protein: CASSRDRGNEKLFF. In DNA form, the CDR3 reads TGTGCCAGCTCACGGGACAGGGGGAATGAAAAACTGTTTTTT.

This chain links TRBV2 with TRBJ2-3; TRBD2 matches at 7 bases. Germline trimming cut 5 bases from V and 0 bases from J; bases unmatched to any gene: 5. The CDR3 contains 15 residues. Germline assignment: CDR1 SNHLY and CDR2 FYNNEI. The CDR3 DNA sequence: TGTGCCAGCAGTCGAGCGGGGTCTAGCACAGATACGCAGTATTTT. Residues: CASSRAGSSTDTQYF.

This clone was observed a single time. V gene TRBV5-1 combines with J gene TRBJ1-2, with TRBD1 matching 8 bases. This CDR3 comprises 14 residues. Germline CDR1 SGHRS, CDR2 YFSETQ. J lost 2 bases, V lost 4 bases, and 4 bases had no gene match. The CDR3 region has the DNA TGCGCCAGCAGCCTTGCAGGGGGCAACTATGGCTACACCTTC. Amino acids: CASSLAGGNYGYTF.

The V call is TRBV19, the J call TRBJ1-1, with D tentatively TRBD1 (6 bases). CDR1 and CDR2 from the germline V gene are LNHDA and SQIVND (reference sequence). The CDR3 totals 13 residues. The V end was cut by 1 base, the J end by 10 bases, with 13 bases between. The CDR3 sequence is CASSIAPVRGAFF. In DNA form, the CDR3 reads TGTGCCAGTAGTATAGCCCCCGTCAGGGGAGCTTTCTTT. The full variable domain, with the rest looked up from reference TRBV19 and TRBJ1-1, is DGGITQSPKYLFRKEGQNVTLSCEQNLNHDAMYWYRQDPGQGLRLIYYSQIVNDFQKGDIAEGYSVSREKKESFPLTVTSAQKNPTAFYLCASSIAPVRGAFFGQGTRLTVV.

The V gene is TRBV7-9, the J gene TRBJ1-5; possible D gene TRBD1, 6 bases. Germline CDR1 reads SEHNR; CDR2 reads FQNEAQ (reference sequence). V shed 2 bases and J shed 15 bases, with 20 bases lying between them. The CDR3 spans 14 residues. The CDR3 loop is CASSLNGGAAEMHF. The CDR3 bases are TGTGCCAGCAGCTTAAATGGGGGGGCAGCCGAGATGCATTTT.

The rearrangement joins TRBV11-2 to TRBJ2-3, with 7 bases identical to TRBD2. The V gene end was trimmed by 1 base and the J gene end by 8 bases; junction bases not matched to a gene: 6. The CDR3 is 14 amino acids. Germline assignment: CDR1 SGHAT and CDR2 FQNNGV. CDR3 nucleotide sequence: TGTGCCAGCAGCTTAGGGACTAGTGGGGCTACGCAGTATTTT. The encoded protein is CASSLGTSGATQYF.